This TCR beta chain stems from a study of T cell repertoires in cytomegalovirus infection. At the level of the study: Based on public TCR beta signatures, there were indications of CMV infection and of a matching HLA type. Overall study results and limits: HLA-C-restricted CMV clonotypes gave the most frequent clonotype in two of eight donors. Individuals carrying CMV plus the relevant HLA were identified by cumulative frequency of public TCR beta families.

Trimming took 0 bases from V and 0 from J; bases not matched to a gene: 10. CDR1 SGHDN and CDR2 FVKESK come from the germline V gene. The CDR3 totals 18 residues. This clonotype occurred many times. Its antigen remains unknown. TCRdb independently ran MiXCR on the reads; one entry per CDR3 protein. This table holds approximately 550,000 distinct CDR3 sequences, about 15% found once. This chain uses TRBV14 with TRBJ1-1, with 7 positions matching TRBD1. The specimen sequenced was CD8+ T cells from PBMCs. The source is a human donor in good health (CMV status not recorded). Some clones in this sample may be carry-over from other donors' samples. The CDR3 sequence: CASSQDPGGRGMNTEAFF. For the CDR3, the DNA is TGTGCCAGCAGCCAAGATCCCGGGGGCAGGGGGATGAACACTGAAGCTTTCTTT.